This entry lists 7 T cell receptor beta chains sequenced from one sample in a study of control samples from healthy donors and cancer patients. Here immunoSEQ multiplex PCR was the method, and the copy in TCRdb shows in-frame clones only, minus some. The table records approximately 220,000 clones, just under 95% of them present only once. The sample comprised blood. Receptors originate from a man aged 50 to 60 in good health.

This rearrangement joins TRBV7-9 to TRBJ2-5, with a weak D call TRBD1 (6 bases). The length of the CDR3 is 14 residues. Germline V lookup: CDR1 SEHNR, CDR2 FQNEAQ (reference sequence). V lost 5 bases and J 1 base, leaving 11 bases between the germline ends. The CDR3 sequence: CASSDGQLQETQYF. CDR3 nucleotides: TGTGCCAGCAGCGACGGACAGCTCCAAGAGACCCAGTACTTC.

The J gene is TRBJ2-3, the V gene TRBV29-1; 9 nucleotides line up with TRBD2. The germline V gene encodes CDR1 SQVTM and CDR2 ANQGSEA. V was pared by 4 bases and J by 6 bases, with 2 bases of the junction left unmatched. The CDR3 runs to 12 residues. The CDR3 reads CSVVAGEDTQYF. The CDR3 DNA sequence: TGCAGCGTTGTAGCGGGGGAGGATACGCAGTATTTT.

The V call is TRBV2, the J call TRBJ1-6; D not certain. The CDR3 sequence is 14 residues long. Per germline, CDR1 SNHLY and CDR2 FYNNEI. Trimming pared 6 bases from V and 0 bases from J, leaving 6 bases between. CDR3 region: CASRESSYNSPLHF. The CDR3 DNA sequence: TGTGCCAGCAGGGAGAGCTCCTATAATTCACCCCTCCACTTT.

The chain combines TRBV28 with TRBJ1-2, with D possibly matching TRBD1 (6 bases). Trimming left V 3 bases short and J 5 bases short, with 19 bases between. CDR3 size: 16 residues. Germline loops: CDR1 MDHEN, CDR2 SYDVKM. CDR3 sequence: CASSFLGGGYTYGYTF. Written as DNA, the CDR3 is TGTGCCAGCAGTTTCCTAGGGGGTGGGTATACGTATGGCTACACCTTC.

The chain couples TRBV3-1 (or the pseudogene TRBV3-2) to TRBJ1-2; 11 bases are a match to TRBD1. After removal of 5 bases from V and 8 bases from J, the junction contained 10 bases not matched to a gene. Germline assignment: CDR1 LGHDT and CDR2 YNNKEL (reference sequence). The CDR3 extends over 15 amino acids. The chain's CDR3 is CASSAYGQGAGGYTF. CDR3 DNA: TGTGCCAGCAGCGCATACGGACAGGGGGCTGGAGGCTACACCTTC.

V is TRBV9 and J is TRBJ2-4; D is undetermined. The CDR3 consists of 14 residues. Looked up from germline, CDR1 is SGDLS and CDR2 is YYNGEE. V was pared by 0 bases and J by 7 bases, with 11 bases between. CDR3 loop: CASSVGQSPNIQYF. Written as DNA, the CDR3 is TGTGCCAGCAGCGTAGGGCAGTCGCCGAACATTCAGTACTTC.

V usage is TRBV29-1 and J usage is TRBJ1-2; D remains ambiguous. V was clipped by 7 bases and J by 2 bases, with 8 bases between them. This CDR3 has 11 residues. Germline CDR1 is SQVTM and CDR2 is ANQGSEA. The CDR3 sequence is CSGGENYGYTF. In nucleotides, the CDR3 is TGCAGCGGTGGAGAGAACTATGGCTACACCTTC. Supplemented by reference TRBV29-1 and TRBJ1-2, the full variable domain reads SAVISQKPSRDICQRGTSLTIQCQVDSQVTMMFWYRQQPGQSLTLIATANQGSEATYESGFVIDKFPISRPNLTFSTLTVSNMSPEDSSIYLCSGGENYGYTFGSGTRLTVV.